This is a list of T cell receptor beta chains from one sample in a study of T cell changes during pregnancy in multiple sclerosis. Generated by immunoSEQ multiplex PCR, the TCRdb table keeps only in-frame clones and is missing some. The sample lists roughly 46,000 clones; around 84% were seen once. Sample: CD4+ T cells from peripheral blood mononuclear cells, taken before pregnancy. Receptor source: a female donor with multiple sclerosis, enrolled in a pregnancy study. Both conserved end residues are part of each CDR3. Fields, in order: D gene, clone size, J gene, V gene, CDR3 DNA, CDR3 protein. The D gene is left open where the match is weak. Rows may omit the clone size; those that give it use once, few, many or a size class.

D gene: .
clone size: few
J gene: TRBJ2-1
V gene: TRBV14
CDR3 DNA: TGTGCCAGCAGCCCCACCAGGTCCTACAATGAGCAGTTCTTC
CDR3 protein: CASSPTRSYNEQFF

D gene: .
clone size: .
J gene: TRBJ1-1
V gene: TRBV7-9
CDR3 DNA: TGTGCCAGCAGCTTAGCCCACAGTTCCACTGAAGCTTTCTTT
CDR3 protein: CASSLAHSSTEAFF

D gene: .
clone size: .
J gene: TRBJ1-3
V gene: TRBV9
CDR3 DNA: TGTGCCAGCAGCGTAGCAGACACCATATATTTT
CDR3 protein: CASSVADTIYF

D gene: .
clone size: .
J gene: TRBJ2-4
V gene: TRBV7-8
CDR3 DNA: TGTGCCAGCAGCTTAGAGGGGATAGCCAAAAACATTCAGTACTTC
CDR3 protein: CASSLEGIAKNIQYF

D gene: TRBD1
clone size: .
J gene: TRBJ1-1
V gene: TRBV6-5
CDR3 DNA: TGTGCCAGCAGTGGACAGGGTGAAGGCACTGAAGCTTTCTTT
CDR3 protein: CASSGQGEGTEAFF

D gene: .
clone size: .
J gene: TRBJ1-1
V gene: TRBV18
CDR3 DNA: TGTGCCAGCTCACCAGCCAGGGGTGGAGACACTGAAGCTTTCTTT
CDR3 protein: CASSPARGGDTEAFF

D gene: .
clone size: once
J gene: TRBJ1-5
V gene: TRBV5-8
CDR3 DNA: TGTGCCAGCCGGCGGAACTTTAATCAGCCCCAGCATTTT
CDR3 protein: CASRRNFNQPQHF

D gene: .
clone size: .
J gene: TRBJ2-7
V gene: TRBV18
CDR3 DNA: TGTGCCAGCTCACCACGTAGGCAAGGGCAGGGGAATGGTCGCGAGCAGTACTTC
CDR3 protein: CASSPRRQGQGNGREQYF

D gene: .
clone size: .
J gene: TRBJ2-7
V gene: TRBV14
CDR3 DNA: TGTGCCAGCAGGCAAGGGGAGCCCCGAATGTACTTC
CDR3 protein: CASRQGEPRMYF

D gene: .
clone size: .
J gene: TRBJ2-1
V gene: TRBV7-2
CDR3 DNA: TGTGCCAGCAGCTCCGCCCCGACAGGACCGCAGTTCTTC
CDR3 protein: CASSSAPTGPQFF

D gene: TRBD2
clone size: .
J gene: TRBJ2-2
V gene: TRBV19
CDR3 DNA: TGTGCCACCGGGACTAGCGGGAGGGGGGCTATAGGATGGACCGGGGAGCTGTTTTTT
CDR3 protein: CATGTSGRGAIGWTGELFF

D gene: .
clone size: .
J gene: TRBJ2-2
V gene: TRBV7-2
CDR3 DNA: TGTGCCAGCAGCTCACAACAGTCCAGGGAGCTGTTTTTT
CDR3 protein: CASSSQQSRELFF

D gene: TRBD1
clone size: .
J gene: TRBJ1-2
V gene: TRBV10-1
CDR3 DNA: TGCGCCAGCAGTACGGGACAGAACTATGGCTACACCTTC
CDR3 protein: CASSTGQNYGYTF

D gene: .
clone size: .
J gene: TRBJ1-2
V gene: TRBV19
CDR3 DNA: TGTGCCAGTAGTACCACAGTGATCCATGGCTACACCTTC
CDR3 protein: CASSTTVIHGYTF

D gene: TRBD2
clone size: .
J gene: TRBJ2-1
V gene: TRBV4-2
CDR3 DNA: TGTGCCAGCAGCCAAGATTTGGACCGGGACTATAACTACAATGAGCAGTTCTTC
CDR3 protein: CASSQDLDRDYNYNEQFF

D gene: TRBD1
clone size: .
J gene: TRBJ2-3
V gene: TRBV7-2
CDR3 DNA: TGTGCCAGCAGCTTACAAAACCGGGACAGGGGTCTGTATTTT
CDR3 protein: CASSLQNRDRGLYF

D gene: TRBD2
clone size: .
J gene: TRBJ2-2
V gene: TRBV27
CDR3 DNA: TGTGCCAGCAGCCGCCAGCACCACGGGACTAGCGTCTTGAAACCAGGGGCCGGGGAGCTGTTTTTT
CDR3 protein: CASSRQHHGTSVLKPGAGELFF

D gene: TRBD1
clone size: .
J gene: TRBJ1-5
V gene: TRBV5-1
CDR3 DNA: TGCGCCAGCAGCTGGGACAGTCCCAATCAGCCCCAGCATTTT
CDR3 protein: CASSWDSPNQPQHF

D gene: TRBD2
clone size: .
J gene: TRBJ2-3
V gene: TRBV7-3
CDR3 DNA: TGTGCCAGCAGCTTAACGCTAGCGGGGGGACTCACAGATACGCAGTATTTT
CDR3 protein: CASSLTLAGGLTDTQYF

D gene: .
clone size: .
J gene: TRBJ2-2
V gene: TRBV5-1
CDR3 DNA: TGCGCCAGCAGCCTGGGACAAACAAACACCGGGGAGCTGTTTTTT
CDR3 protein: CASSLGQTNTGELFF

D gene: TRBD1
clone size: .
J gene: TRBJ2-4
V gene: TRBV7-2
CDR3 DNA: TGTGCCAGCAGCCCATGGACAGGGACCAAAAACATTCAGTACTTC
CDR3 protein: CASSPWTGTKNIQYF

D gene: .
clone size: once
J gene: TRBJ1-1
V gene: TRBV9
CDR3 DNA: TGTGCCAGCAGCGTAGGGGCAGGGGACACTGAAGCTTTCTTT
CDR3 protein: CASSVGAGDTEAFF

D gene: .
clone size: few
J gene: TRBJ1-4
V gene: TRBV29-1
CDR3 DNA: TGCAGCGTTCGTAATGAAAAACTGTTTTTT
CDR3 protein: CSVRNEKLFF

D gene: TRBD2
clone size: .
J gene: TRBJ2-5
V gene: TRBV5-1
CDR3 DNA: TGCGCCAGCAGCGGTACTAGCGGACAAGAGACCCAGTACTTC
CDR3 protein: CASSGTSGQETQYF

D gene: TRBD1
clone size: .
J gene: TRBJ2-1
V gene: TRBV27
CDR3 DNA: TGTGCCAGCAGTTTGCTGACAGGGGATGAGCAGTTCTTC
CDR3 protein: CASSLLTGDEQFF

D gene: .
clone size: .
J gene: TRBJ1-2
V gene: TRBV20-1
CDR3 DNA: TGCAGTGCCTCTAGGCTCTATGGCTACACCTTC
CDR3 protein: CSASRLYGYTF

D gene: .
clone size: once
J gene: TRBJ1-2
V gene: TRBV27
CDR3 DNA: TGTGCCAGCAGAAATCGGGACACCCATGGCTACACCTTC
CDR3 protein: CASRNRDTHGYTF

D gene: TRBD2
clone size: .
J gene: TRBJ2-1
V gene: TRBV7-9
CDR3 DNA: TGTGCCAGCAGCGCCTCGGGACTAGCGGGAGCGGGTGAGCAGTTCTTC
CDR3 protein: CASSASGLAGAGEQFF

D gene: .
clone size: .
J gene: TRBJ1-6
V gene: TRBV7-3
CDR3 DNA: TGTGCCAGCAGCTTAAGTCACGGGAGTCTCGGGAATTCACCCCTCCACTTT
CDR3 protein: CASSLSHGSLGNSPLHF

D gene: TRBD1
clone size: .
J gene: TRBJ1-1
V gene: TRBV5-4
CDR3 DNA: TGTGCCAGCAGCTACAGGGGAGGCACTGAAGCTTTCTTT
CDR3 protein: CASSYRGGTEAFF

D gene: TRBD1
clone size: .
J gene: TRBJ2-7
V gene: TRBV6-1
CDR3 DNA: TGTGCCAGCAGGGGGACAGGGGGGTACGAGCAGTACTTC
CDR3 protein: CASRGTGGYEQYF

D gene: TRBD2
clone size: .
J gene: TRBJ2-3
V gene: TRBV27
CDR3 DNA: TGTGCCAGCAGTTTATATAGGACTAGCGGGAACGAGCAGTATTTT
CDR3 protein: CASSLYRTSGNEQYF

D gene: .
clone size: .
J gene: TRBJ2-7
V gene: TRBV5-1
CDR3 DNA: TGCGCCAGCAGCTTGGGGGCAGCTTTCTACGAGCAGTACTTC
CDR3 protein: CASSLGAAFYEQYF

D gene: TRBD1
clone size: .
J gene: TRBJ1-4
V gene: TRBV5-4
CDR3 DNA: TGTGCCAGCAGACGGACAGGGGAAACTAATGAAAAACTGTTTTTT
CDR3 protein: CASRRTGETNEKLFF

D gene: .
clone size: .
J gene: TRBJ2-3
V gene: TRBV5-4
CDR3 DNA: TGTGCCAGCGGTAGAGCCGGGAGCGCAGATACGCAGTATTTT
CDR3 protein: CASGRAGSADTQYF

D gene: .
clone size: .
J gene: TRBJ2-6
V gene: TRBV7-3
CDR3 DNA: TGTGCCAGCAGCTTAACCGCAGCGTCCGGGGCCAACGTCCTGACTTTC
CDR3 protein: CASSLTAASGANVLTF

D gene: .
clone size: .
J gene: TRBJ2-7
V gene: TRBV4-2
CDR3 DNA: TGTGCCAGCAGCCAAGTCGTCAGGGGCCGGGACTACGAGCAGTACTTC
CDR3 protein: CASSQVVRGRDYEQYF

D gene: .
clone size: once
J gene: TRBJ1-2
V gene: TRBV9
CDR3 DNA: TGTGCCAGCAGCGTAGACTTCCAGGGTAGCGGAGGCTACACCTTC
CDR3 protein: CASSVDFQGSGGYTF

D gene: .
clone size: .
J gene: TRBJ1-2
V gene: TRBV6-5
CDR3 DNA: TGTGCCAGCAGTCCTGACAGTCCTAACTATGGCTACACCTTC
CDR3 protein: CASSPDSPNYGYTF

D gene: TRBD1
clone size: few
J gene: TRBJ1-4
V gene: TRBV6-1
CDR3 DNA: TGTGCCAGCACTCTGGGGGACAGAAGGGAAAAACTGTTTTTT
CDR3 protein: CASTLGDRREKLFF

D gene: .
clone size: .
J gene: TRBJ1-1
V gene: TRBV7-9
CDR3 DNA: TGTGCCAGCAGCTTAAAGGCCCGAGAGCGAACTGAAGCTTTCTTT
CDR3 protein: CASSLKARERTEAFF

D gene: .
clone size: .
J gene: TRBJ1-3
V gene: TRBV25-1
CDR3 DNA: TGTGCCAGCAGTGAATTGTCCGGGGACTCTGGTGGAAACACCATATATTTT
CDR3 protein: CASSELSGDSGGNTIYF

D gene: .
clone size: .
J gene: TRBJ2-7
V gene: TRBV6-5
CDR3 DNA: TGTGCCAGCAGTCGAGGCTACGAGCAGTACTTC
CDR3 protein: CASSRGYEQYF

D gene: TRBD1
clone size: .
J gene: TRBJ2-2
V gene: TRBV5-4
CDR3 DNA: TGTGCCAGCAGCTCCGGGACAGGTGTGAACACCGGGGAGCTGTTTTTT
CDR3 protein: CASSSGTGVNTGELFF

D gene: .
clone size: .
J gene: TRBJ2-5
V gene: TRBV5-1
CDR3 DNA: TGCGCCAGCAGCTTCCGGGACATCCAAGAGACCCAGTACTTC
CDR3 protein: CASSFRDIQETQYF

D gene: .
clone size: .
J gene: TRBJ1-6
V gene: TRBV2
CDR3 DNA: TGTGCCAGCAGGGATGGAGAATCACCCCTCCACTTT
CDR3 protein: CASRDGESPLHF

D gene: .
clone size: .
J gene: TRBJ1-4
V gene: TRBV15
CDR3 DNA: TGTGCCACCAGCCCAAATGCAGGGTTCGGTGAAAAACTGTTTTTT
CDR3 protein: CATSPNAGFGEKLFF

D gene: .
clone size: .
J gene: TRBJ2-3
V gene: TRBV6-1
CDR3 DNA: TGTGCCAGCTATTCTAGGGGGAGCACAGATACGCAGTATTTT
CDR3 protein: CASYSRGSTDTQYF

D gene: TRBD2
clone size: .
J gene: TRBJ2-2
V gene: TRBV10-3
CDR3 DNA: TGTGCCATCACCAACCCTGGGACTAGCGGGAGTTTCGGAGCCGGGGAGCTGTTTTTT
CDR3 protein: CAITNPGTSGSFGAGELFF

D gene: .
clone size: .
J gene: TRBJ2-7
V gene: TRBV2
CDR3 DNA: TGTGCCAGCAGTGAGTTTGCGGAGACCTACGAGCAGTACTTC
CDR3 protein: CASSEFAETYEQYF

D gene: TRBD2
clone size: .
J gene: TRBJ2-7
V gene: TRBV7-6
CDR3 DNA: TGTGCCAGCAGCTTAAACGGGAGGCACGAGCAGTACTTC
CDR3 protein: CASSLNGRHEQYF

D gene: .
clone size: .
J gene: TRBJ2-2
V gene: TRBV27
CDR3 DNA: TGTGCCAGCAGTTTATTCCCCCTCAGCGCCGGGGAGCTGTTTTTT
CDR3 protein: CASSLFPLSAGELFF